This record looks at one TCR beta chain sequence and its context. This specimen belongs to a study of cytomegalovirus exposure and HLA in healthy donors. PCR used 60 Vbeta primers and 13 Jbeta primers. The repertoire was sequenced with immunoSEQ multiplex PCR; TCRdb's copy has only in-frame clones and lacks some. The profile covers about 94,000 clones, with about four fifths appearing a single time and 3.8% taken by the ten largest. CDR3 length: 13 residues. The ends were cut back, 3 bases at V and 2 bases at J, with 7 bases in the middle. Germline CDR1 is MNHEY and CDR2 is SMNVEV (reference sequence).

The chain is built from TRBV27 and TRBJ1-1; no clear D gene. What was sequenced was PBMCs. The TCR sequence derives from a woman between 35 and 50 years old in good health and CMV-seronegative. The CDR3 nucleotides are TGTGCCAGCAGTTTGGTAGTTAACACTGAAGCTTTCTTT. It yields the protein CASSLVVNTEAFF.